This T cell receptor beta chain was retrieved from a study of neurological immune-mediated disorders. Many counts were recorded for this clonotype. Its antigen is currently unknown. Points from the study as a whole: The greatest degree of TCR clonal expansion was observed in HTLV-1-associated myelopathy, with the lowest in multiple sclerosis, below that of healthy controls.

Unsorted libraries were generated from 2 million PBMCs held at -80 degrees C. Each CDR3 protein is one row after TCRdb ran MiXCR on the 5' RACE reads. In the table there are under 90,000 distinct CDR3 sequences, around 9.9% of which are singletons. The CDR3 is 17 residues long. Germline CDR1 is SGHTA and CDR2 is FQGNSA. Trimming stripped 1 base from V and 0 bases from J, with 16 bases between. The J gene is TRBJ2-7, the V gene TRBV7-2; D possibly corresponds to TRBD2 (6 bases). This receptor was obtained from a man aged 50 to 60 in good health. The sample was PBMCs. In DNA form, the CDR3 reads TGTGCCAGCAGCTTAGGCGGGGACTCCAGCTTCTCCTACGAGCAGTACTTC. Translation: CASSLGGDSSFSYEQYF. The full variable domain, completed using reference TRBV7-2 and TRBJ2-7, is GAGVSQSPSNKVTEKGKDVELRCDPISGHTALYWYRQSLGQGLEFLIYFQGNSAPDKSGLPSDRFSAERTGGSVSTLTIQRTQQEDSAVYLCASSLGGDSSFSYEQYFGPGTRLTVT.